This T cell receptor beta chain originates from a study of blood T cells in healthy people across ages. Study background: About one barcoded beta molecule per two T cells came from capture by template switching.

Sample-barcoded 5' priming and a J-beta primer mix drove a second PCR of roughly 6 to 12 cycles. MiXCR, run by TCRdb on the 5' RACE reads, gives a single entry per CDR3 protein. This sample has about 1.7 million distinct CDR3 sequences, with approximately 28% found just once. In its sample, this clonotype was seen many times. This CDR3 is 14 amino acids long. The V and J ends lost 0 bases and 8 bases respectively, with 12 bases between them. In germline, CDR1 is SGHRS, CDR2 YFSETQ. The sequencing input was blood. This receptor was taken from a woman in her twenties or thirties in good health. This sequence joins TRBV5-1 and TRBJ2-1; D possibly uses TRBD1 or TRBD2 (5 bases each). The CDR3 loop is CASSLEGSPDEQFF. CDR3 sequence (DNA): TGCGCCAGCAGCTTGGAGGGGAGCCCCGATGAGCAGTTCTTC.